Listed below are T cell receptor beta chains from one sample, sequenced in a study of sequential checkpoint blockade in melanoma. Libraries were prepared by immunoSEQ multiplex PCR; TCRdb keeps only in-frame clonotypes and omits some of them. The table includes under 13,000 clones, around 69% detected once. Sequenced material: CD8+ T cells sorted from blood (inferred from file names), taken from a patient given nivolumab and ipilimumab in sequence. The receptors shown here come from a human donor with melanoma. Both conserved end residues are part of each CDR3. D genes are given only for firm matches. Clone sizes are given selectively: once, few, many, or a class where the clone is expanded.

clone size	V gene	J gene	D gene	CDR3 DNA	CDR3 protein
NA	TRBV12-5	TRBJ1-1	TRBD1	TGTGCTAGTGGTTTAGGGGGCCTCAACACTGAAGCTTTCTTT	CASGLGGLNTEAFF
NA	TRBV27	TRBJ2-1	TRBD1	TGTGCCAGCAGTCTTCAGGGGGCAATCTACAATGAGCAGTTCTTC	CASSLQGAIYNEQFF
NA	TRBV28	TRBJ2-7	TRBD2	TGTGCCAGCAGTTTATTAAGCGGGAGTAGGTACGAGCAGTACTTC	CASSLLSGSRYEQYF
NA	TRBV29-1	TRBJ1-2	TRBD1	TGCAGCGTCCCAGGGACAGACATCTATGGCTACACCTTC	CSVPGTDIYGYTF
few	TRBV7-8	TRBJ2-3	TRBD2	TGTGCCAGCATCCCTTTAGCGGGGGGGTTCACAGATACGCAGTATTTT	CASIPLAGGFTDTQYF
NA	TRBV29-1	TRBJ1-5	TRBD1	TGCAGCGTCGTGACAGGGCCCCCCGGGGGCAATCAGCCCCAGCATTTT	CSVVTGPPGGNQPQHF
NA	TRBV15	TRBJ1-4	NA	TGTGCCACCAGCAGAGACAGGGCAACTAATGAAAAACTGTTTTTT	CATSRDRATNEKLFF
NA	TRBV19	TRBJ2-7	TRBD1	TGTGCCAGTAGTATCCACGGGACAGGGTTTCCCTACGAGCAGTACTTC	CASSIHGTGFPYEQYF
few	TRBV19	TRBJ1-1	NA	TGTGCCAGTAGTGAACAGGGTCAACACACTGAAGCTTTCTTT	CASSEQGQHTEAFF
NA	TRBV6-5	TRBJ2-7	TRBD2	TGTGCCAGCAGTTTCGTCGGGAGGGGATACGAGCAGTACTTC	CASSFVGRGYEQYF
NA	TRBV6-5	TRBJ2-1	TRBD2	TGTGCCAGCAGTTTTCGGGGGGAGTACAATGAGCAGTTCTTC	CASSFRGEYNEQFF
few	TRBV7-9	TRBJ1-1	NA	TGTGCCAGCAGCCTAGCCCAGGGTATGAACACTGAAGCTTTCTTT	CASSLAQGMNTEAFF
NA	TRBV9	TRBJ1-4	TRBD1	TGTGCCAGCAGCTCCGGGACAGGGTTTGAAAAACTGTTTTTT	CASSSGTGFEKLFF
once	TRBV6-5	TRBJ1-1	NA	TGTGCCAGCATAGGGACAAGGTACAACACTGAAGCTTTCTTT	CASIGTRYNTEAFF
NA	TRBV27	TRBJ1-1	TRBD1	TGTGCCAGCAGTCTTTCGACAGGGTTGAACACTGAAGCTTTCTTT	CASSLSTGLNTEAFF
NA	TRBV30	TRBJ2-7	TRBD2	TGTGCCTGGAGTACCAGGGAGGGTTCCGAGCAGTACTTC	CAWSTREGSEQYF
NA	TRBV27	TRBJ2-5	NA	TGTGCCAGCGCAAGGGTTGCGACCGAAACGTGGGAGCAGTACTTC	CASARVATETWEQYF
NA	TRBV27	TRBJ2-7	TRBD2	TGTGCCAGCAGCCACGGGACTAGCGGGGATTACTACGAGCAGTACTTC	CASSHGTSGDYYEQYF
NA	TRBV9	TRBJ2-5	NA	TGTGCCAGCAGCCTTAGCGGCCGAAGCCCCAGGGAGACCCAGTACTTC	CASSLSGRSPRETQYF
NA	TRBV6-6	TRBJ2-7	NA	TGTGCCAGCAGTTACGTGGGCACCGACGAGCAGTACTTC	CASSYVGTDEQYF
medium-sized	TRBV19	TRBJ2-4	NA	TGTGCCAGTACAGGGTTGGGCATTCAGTACTTC	CASTGLGIQYF
NA	TRBV27	TRBJ2-7	TRBD1	TGTGCCAGCAGAGAGGGCGGGACAGGGTCCCACGAGCAGTACTTC	CASREGGTGSHEQYF
NA	TRBV6-5	TRBJ1-1	NA	TGTGCCAGCAGGGAGAGCATCGTGAACACTGAAGCTTTCTTT	CASRESIVNTEAFF
NA	TRBV9	TRBJ2-7	NA	TGTGCCAGCAGCGTAGGACAGACTTCCTACGAGCAGTACTTC	CASSVGQTSYEQYF
once	TRBV27	TRBJ2-2	TRBD1	TGTGCCAGCAGTTTTGCCCGGAGACAGGGCCAAAACACCGGGGAGCTGTTTTTT	CASSFARRQGQNTGELFF
NA	TRBV7-9	TRBJ2-5	TRBD2	TGTGCCAGCAGCTTACTGGCGGGAGGGGGAGAGACCCAGTACTTC	CASSLLAGGGETQYF
NA	TRBV7-9	TRBJ2-5	NA	TGTGCCAGCAGCTTCGGACAGGGAGGGGAGCAAGAGACCCAGTACTTC	CASSFGQGGEQETQYF
few	TRBV9	TRBJ2-1	TRBD2	TGTGCCAGCAGCCCGCGGGGGGGCAGCTCCTACAATGAGCAGTTCTTC	CASSPRGGSSYNEQFF